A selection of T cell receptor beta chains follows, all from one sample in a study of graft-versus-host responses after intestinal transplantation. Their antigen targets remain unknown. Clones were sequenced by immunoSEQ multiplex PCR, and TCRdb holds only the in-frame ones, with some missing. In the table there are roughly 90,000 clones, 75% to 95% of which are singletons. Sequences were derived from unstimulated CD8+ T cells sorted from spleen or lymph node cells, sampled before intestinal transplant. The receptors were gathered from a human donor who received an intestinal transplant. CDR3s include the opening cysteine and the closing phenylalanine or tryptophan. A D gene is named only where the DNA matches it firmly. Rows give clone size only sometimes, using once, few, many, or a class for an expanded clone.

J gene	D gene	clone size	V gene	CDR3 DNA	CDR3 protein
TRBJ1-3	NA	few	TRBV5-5	TGTGCCAGCAGCCTAGGACTGAGCTCTGGAAACACCATATATTTT	CASSLGLSSGNTIYF
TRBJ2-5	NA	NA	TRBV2	TGTGCCAGCAGTGAAGCATCGGGGCGGCTACAAGAGACCCAGTACTTC	CASSEASGRLQETQYF
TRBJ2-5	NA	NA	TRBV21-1	TGTGCCAGCAGCAATCTGCGAAAGACCCAGTACTTC	CASSNLRKTQYF
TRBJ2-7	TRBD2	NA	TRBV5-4	TGTGCCAGCAGTCCCGGGACTAGCGGCAAGGGGCTTTACGAGCAGTACTTC	CASSPGTSGKGLYEQYF
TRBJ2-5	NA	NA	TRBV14	TGTGCCAGCAGCCAAGGCGGGGAGACCCAGTACTTC	CASSQGGETQYF
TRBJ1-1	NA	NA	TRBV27	TGTGCCAGCAGTGTCCGGACGGCCAAGGCTGAAGCTTTCTTT	CASSVRTAKAEAFF
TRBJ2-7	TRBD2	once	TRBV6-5	TGTGCCAGCAGTTACGTCCGGACTAGTCTTGAGCAGTACTTC	CASSYVRTSLEQYF
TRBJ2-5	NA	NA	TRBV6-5	TGTGCCAGCAGTTATGGGTTCCCAAAAGAGACCCAGTACTTC	CASSYGFPKETQYF
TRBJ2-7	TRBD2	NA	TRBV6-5	TGTGCCAGCAGCTCCGGACTAGCGGGAGTCGGCGAGCAGTACTTC	CASSSGLAGVGEQYF
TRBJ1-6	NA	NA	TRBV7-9	TGTGCCAGCAGCTCAACGACTCGGCGGTTGGGTTCACCCCTCCACTTT	CASSSTTRRLGSPLHF
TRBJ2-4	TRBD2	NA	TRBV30	TGTGCCTGGAGAGCTAGCGGGAGGGGGCACATTCAGTACTTC	CAWRASGRGHIQYF